This T cell receptor beta chain is from a study of CD8+CD57+ T cells in acquired aplastic anemia. Comments on this clonotype: What it binds is unknown.

Study-level points and caveats: Patients and controls shared over 25 CD8+ CDR3 sequences, highly expressed in patients.

Investigators profiled TCR beta VDJ and CDR3 from genomic DNA template. TCRdb used MiXCR to reprocess the reads, holding one entry per CDR3 protein. This table holds around 200,000 distinct CDR3 sequences, 65% found once. CD8+CD57+ cell expansion had been shown by flow cytometry in patients chosen for sequencing. Each patient gave a blood sample that was collected before any therapy had been received. Sequencing was carried out using sorted CD4+, CD8+, or CD8+CD57+ T cells (not recorded which) from PBMCs. This TCR derives from a human donor with aplastic anemia.

This CDR3 is CASSEALHRASNYGYTF. In nucleotides, the CDR3 is TGTGCCAGCAGTGAAGCACTCCACAGGGCCAGCAACTATGGCTACACCTTC. The genes are TRBV2 and TRBJ1-2, with a tentative D call TRBD1 (6 bases). Trimming shortened V by 0 bases and J by 2 bases, and 16 bases separated the two germline ends. The CDR3 is 17 residues long. Germline CDR1 reads SNHLY; CDR2 reads FYNNEI.